The clone carrying this T cell receptor beta chain was observed at least ten times. Its antigen is unknown. This sample is drawn from a study of T cells in Graves' hyperthyroidism and ophthalmopathy. Broader study findings: Stable hyperthyroidism and ophthalmopathy were separated using 13 V-J signatures. Most thyroid clonotypes that were expanded above 0.001 also turned up in blood.

What was amplified from RNA transcripts were TCR beta CDR3 regions. A first-round RT-PCR of the TCR CDR3 used the HTBI primer set. TCRdb ran MiXCR on the multiplex PCR reads and lists one entry per CDR3 protein. Of nearly 750,000 distinct CDR3 sequences in the sample, 30% to 40% were seen once. Patients counted as stable if ophthalmopathy did not develop within 18 months. Among the patients, aged 18 to 65, hyperthyroidism was newly diagnosed and had lasted under 2 months. This receptor was obtained from a woman in her forties with Graves' hyperthyroidism. Sequenced material: blood.

The CDR3 DNA reads as TGTGCCAGCAGCGTAGCTGAAGAATCCTATGGCTACACCTTC. This encodes CASSVAEESYGYTF. V gene TRBV9 combines with J gene TRBJ1-2; no reliable D call. The V and J ends lost 0 bases and 4 bases respectively, with 10 bases between them. The CDR3 consists of 14 residues. Germline CDR1 SGDLS, CDR2 YYNGEE.